The text below deals with one TCR beta chain. The data are from a study of OX40 agonist ivuxolimab in advanced cancers. Autoimmune disease history or systemic immunosuppression led to patients being barred. Germline loops: CDR1 MNHEY, CDR2 SMNVEV (reference sequence). V lost 5 bases, J lost 0 bases, and 8 bases lay in between. This CDR3 is built from 14 residues. Method: immunoSEQ multiplex PCR; TCRdb's copy keeps in-frame clones and lacks some. The table has under 90,000 clones, over 85% seen once. Sequenced material: CD4+ or CD8+ T cells sorted from blood, taken in a trial of the OX40 agonist ivuxolimab. The chain combines TRBV27 with TRBJ1-5, with D unresolved. This receptor was obtained from an adult with an advanced solid tumor such as melanoma, head and neck, liver or kidney cancer. CDR3 nucleotides: TGTGCCAGCAGTCCTCGATTTAGCAATCAGCCCCAGCATTTT. Translating it yields CASSPRFSNQPQHF.